This entry concerns a single TCR beta chain. TCRdb called the RACE reads again in MiXCR, with one record for every CDR3 protein. The table includes 250,000 to 300,000 distinct CDR3 sequences, 7.5% to 9% detected once. Time point given: pre-sensitization, week 0. Treatment: therapeutic diphenylcyclopropenone sensitization with weekly scalp DPC. This sample is part of a study of human T cells and chemical hapten exposure. The CDR3 has 15 residues. The V gene's germline CDR1 is WNHNN and CDR2 SYGVQD (reference sequence). The V segment lost 9 bases and the J segment 3 bases; nucleotides outside the gene matches: 13.

The specimen was whole blood, collected in connection with sensitization to the hapten diphenylcyclopropenone (DPC). The chain couples TRBV10-1 to TRBJ2-5; TRBD2 agrees at 7 bases. This receptor was identified in a man between 18 and 35 years old with alopecia areata. Some clones in this sample may be carry-over from other donors' samples. CDR3: CASSAHASGKETQYF. CDR3 nucleotide sequence: TGCGCCAGTTCGGCCCACGCTAGCGGAAAAGAGACCCAGTACTTC.